The 23 T cell receptor beta chains presented below share a single source sample, sequenced in a study of Ad26.COV2.S vaccination and SARS-CoV-2 variants. Libraries were prepared by immunoSEQ multiplex PCR; TCRdb keeps only in-frame clonotypes and omits some of them. In the table there are 200,000 to 300,000 clones, roughly 90% of which are singletons. Treatment reported: 19 received Ad26.COV2.S at low or high dose, single or two shots; about 5 received placebo; per-sample allocation not given. Material that was analyzed had been drawn on day 63 after the first vaccine or placebo injection. The sequenced sample was peripheral blood, obtained in a trial of Ad26.COV2.S vaccine versus placebo. The receptors shown here come from a person between 18 and 60 years old who received the Ad26.COV2.S COVID-19 vaccine or a placebo.

The rearrangement joins TRBV5-1 to TRBJ2-2; 7 bases map to TRBD1. Per germline, CDR1 SGHRS and CDR2 YFSETQ. V dropped 4 bases and J dropped 5; count of bases not matched to a gene: 11. The CDR3 length is 16 residues. The CDR3 protein is CASSPGRQGWTGELFF. DNA of the CDR3: TGCGCCAGCAGCCCCGGACGACAGGGCTGGACCGGGGAGCTGTTTTTT.

The chain links TRBV28 to TRBJ2-3; 10 positions agree with TRBD1. Germline V gene data show CDR1 as MDHEN and CDR2 as SYDVKM. The CDR3 covers 17 residues. V was pared by 4 bases and J by 2 bases, with 9 bases of the junction left unmatched. The CDR3 loop is CASSSPRTGGDTDTQYF. CDR3 DNA sequence: TGTGCCAGCAGTTCCCCAAGGACAGGGGGGGACACAGATACGCAGTATTTT.

This clone was seen a single time. The chain couples TRBV19 to TRBJ2-1; D is perhaps TRBD1 (5 bases). V was pared by 4 bases and J by 0 bases, with 13 bases between. The germline gives CDR1 LNHDA, CDR2 SQIVND (reference sequence). The CDR3 spans 16 residues. CDR3 in amino acids: CASSRGGRSSYNEQFF. CDR3 nucleotides: TGTGCCAGTAGTAGGGGCGGCAGAAGCTCCTACAATGAGCAGTTCTTC.

This clone has a count of ten or more. V usage is TRBV18 and J usage is TRBJ2-7, with D tentatively TRBD2 (6 bases). From germline, CDR1 is KGHSH and CDR2 LQKENI. This CDR3 is built from 13 residues. V was shortened by 3 bases and J by 3 bases, with 9 bases between the two germline ends. The DNA of the CDR3 is TGTGCCAGCTCACCCCAGACTAGCTACGAGCAGTACTTC. Translating it yields CASSPQTSYEQYF.

CDR3 loop: CASSPLLPPIATNEKLFF. Here the CDR3 DNA reads TGTGCCAGCAGCCCACTCCTACCCCCGATTGCAACTAATGAAAAACTGTTTTTT. The chain is built from TRBV28 and TRBJ1-4; D is unclear. The ends were cut back, 6 bases at V and 0 bases at J, with 20 bases in the middle. In germline, CDR1 is MDHEN, CDR2 SYDVKM. The CDR3 is 18 amino acids.

This clone appeared once. The CDR3, as DNA: TGTGCCAGCAGCCAAGATAGGGGCGGGAGAACCTACAATGAGCAGTTCTTC. Translating it yields CASSQDRGGRTYNEQFF. The V gene is TRBV3-1 (or the pseudogene TRBV3-2), the J gene TRBJ2-1; 7 positions match TRBD2. Per germline, CDR1 LGHDT and CDR2 YNNKEL (reference sequence). The CDR3 consists of 17 residues. Losses at the gene ends were 0 bases for V and 2 bases for J; bases not matched to a gene: 7.

The CDR3 DNA follows: TGTGCCTGCTCCCAAAATGAAAAACTGTTTTTT. Its translation: CACSQNEKLFF. This rearrangement joins TRBV28 to TRBJ1-4; D gene unclear. Germline V gives CDR1 MDHEN, CDR2 SYDVKM. V was shortened by 11 bases and J by 5 bases, with 9 bases between the two germline ends. This CDR3 is 11 amino acids long.

The genes are TRBV6-5 and TRBJ2-7; 10 bases line up with TRBD1. After removal of 5 bases from V and 1 base from J, the junction contained 5 bases not matched to a gene. The CDR3 is made up of 15 amino acids. Germline V gives CDR1 MNHEY, CDR2 SVGAGI. CDR3 sequence (DNA): TGTGCCAGCAGTCCCGGGACAGGGGCGTCCTACGAGCAGTACTTC. It specifies CASSPGTGASYEQYF.

The V gene is TRBV5-1, the J gene TRBJ2-3; 11 bases line up with TRBD2. The V gene end was trimmed by 0 bases and the J gene end by 4 bases; junction bases not matched to a gene: 7. The CDR3 loop spans 17 amino acids. CDR1 is SGHRS and CDR2 is YFSETQ in the germline V gene. DNA of the CDR3: TGCGCCAGCAGCTTGGCTTCTAGCGGGAGGTGGTCAGATACGCAGTATTTT. It is translated as CASSLASSGRWSDTQYF. Full variable domain (remainder filled in from reference TRBV5-1 and TRBJ2-3): KAGVTQTPRYLIKTRGQQVTLSCSPISGHRSVSWYQQTPGQGLQFLFEYFSETQRNKGNFPGRFSGRQFSNSRSEMNVSTLELGDSALYLCASSLASSGRWSDTQYFGPGTRLTVL.

V usage is TRBV5-1 and J usage is TRBJ2-1; TRBD2 aligns across 9 bases. The CDR3 runs 17 residues. J lost 5 bases, V lost 0 bases, and 9 bases had no gene match. CDR1 SGHRS and CDR2 YFSETQ come from the germline V gene. The CDR3 region is CASSLGRLAGSHNEQFF. As DNA, the CDR3 is TGCGCCAGCAGCTTGGGCCGTCTAGCGGGATCCCACAATGAGCAGTTCTTC.

The rearrangement uses TRBV7-9 and TRBJ1-3; 7 bases fit TRBD1. Unmatched junction bases numbered 3, after V lost 1 base and J lost 0 bases. CDR3 length: 16 amino acids. Germline loops: CDR1 SEHNR, CDR2 FQNEAQ (reference sequence). The CDR3 is CASSLDRGISGNTIYF. The CDR3 coding sequence is TGTGCCAGCAGCTTAGACAGGGGCATCTCTGGAAACACCATATATTTT. The full variable domain, its missing parts supplied by reference TRBV7-9 and TRBJ1-3, is DTGVSQNPRHKITKRGQNVTFRCDPISEHNRLYWYRQTLGQGPEFLTYFQNEAQLEKSRLLSDRFSAERPKGSFSTLEIQRTEQGDSAMYLCASSLDRGISGNTIYFGEGSWLTVV.

This chain links TRBV5-1 with TRBJ2-2, with 13 positions matching TRBD2. Trimming took 3 bases from V and 0 from J; bases not matched to a gene: 14. Germline V gives CDR1 SGHRS, CDR2 YFSETQ. This CDR3 spans 21 amino acids. DNA of the CDR3: TGCGCCAGCAGCTCGTCCCCCTGGGGGGGACTAGCGGGACCGAACACCGGGGAGCTGTTTTTT. This sequence encodes CASSSSPWGGLAGPNTGELFF.

The J gene is TRBJ2-5, the V gene TRBV5-1; D uncertain. This CDR3 region has 14 residues. The germline CDR1 and CDR2 sequences are SGHRS and YFSETQ. Trimming removed 4 bases from V and 0 bases from J, with 10 bases in between. The CDR3 region has the DNA TGCGCCAGCAGCCACCAACAGTACCAAGAGACCCAGTACTTC. Its translation is CASSHQQYQETQYF.

This clone appeared once. The CDR3 protein is CASSPQPFPNEQFF. DNA of the CDR3: TGTGCCAGCAGTCCACAACCTTTTCCCAATGAGCAGTTCTTC. V usage is TRBV27 and J usage is TRBJ2-1, with D uncertain. Deletions cut 5 bases from V and 6 bases from J, with 14 bases between. Germline V gives CDR1 MNHEY, CDR2 SMNVEV (reference sequence). The CDR3 covers 14 residues.

The chain joins TRBV9 to TRBJ2-7; a weak D match, TRBD1 (5 bases). The CDR3 runs to 14 residues. Trimming left V 3 bases short and J 2 bases short, with 12 bases between. Germline V gene sequence: CDR1 SGDLS, CDR2 YYNGEE. For the CDR3, the DNA is TGTGCCAGCAGCGAGGGGCCCGCTACCTACGAGCAGTACTTC. Its translation: CASSEGPATYEQYF.

The chain carries TRBV20-1 and TRBJ2-7, with a weak D call TRBD1 (7 bases). The V and J ends lost 3 bases and 3 bases respectively, with 21 bases between them. Looked up from germline, CDR1 is DFQATT and CDR2 is SNEGSKA (reference sequence). This CDR3 contains 16 residues. The CDR3 DNA follows: TGCAGTGCTAGTCACGCGTTCAGGGGGGCCAACTACGAGCAGTACTTC. This gives the protein CSASHAFRGANYEQYF.

This clone was counted only a few times. The V and J genes are TRBV5-1 and TRBJ1-6; TRBD1 might be the D (6 bases). With 4 bases removed from V and 6 bases from J, the gap between germline ends came to 17 bases. In germline, CDR1 is SGHRS, CDR2 YFSETQ. The CDR3 has 16 amino acids. The DNA for the CDR3 is TGCGCCAGCAGCCGCGCAGGGGCCGTTGGTAATTCACCCCTCCACTTT. It translates to CASSRAGAVGNSPLHF.

The V gene is TRBV7-9, the J gene TRBJ1-1; TRBD1 matches 9 bases. Germline V lookup: CDR1 SEHNR, CDR2 FQNEAQ (reference sequence). The CDR3 has 14 amino acids. Trimming at V came to 6 bases and at J to 5 bases, leaving 7 bases not matched to a gene. The CDR3 reads CASSPGTGRTEAFF. CDR3 bases: TGTGCCAGCAGTCCTGGGACAGGGAGGACTGAAGCTTTCTTT.

This chain uses TRBV7-9 with TRBJ1-4, with 12 bases that match TRBD1. V dropped 5 bases and J dropped 6; count of bases not matched to a gene: 13. CDR3 length: 18 amino acids. Per germline, CDR1 SEHNR and CDR2 FQNEAQ (reference sequence). The chain's CDR3 is CASSRDLGTGGLYEKLFF. The CDR3 DNA is TGTGCCAGCAGCAGAGACCTCGGGACAGGGGGCTTATATGAAAAACTGTTTTTT.

The chain combines TRBV6-2 or TRBV6-3 with TRBJ2-3; 7 bases are a match to TRBD2. There are 15 residues in the CDR3. V lost 5 bases, J lost 1 base, and 6 bases stayed unmatched. Germline V gives CDR1 MNHEY, CDR2 SVGEGT. Written as DNA, the CDR3 is TGTGCCAGCAGTCACGGGGGGAGCCGCACAGATACGCAGTATTTT. This gives the protein CASSHGGSRTDTQYF.

The CDR3 here is CASRSQVGEQFF. Here the CDR3 DNA reads TGTGCCAGCAGATCACAGGTGGGTGAGCAGTTCTTC. The rearrangement joins TRBV5-8 to TRBJ2-1, with D maybe TRBD1 (5 bases). Germline lookup yields CDR1 SGHTS and CDR2 YDEGEE. The CDR3 has 12 residues. Deletions cut 5 bases from V and 9 bases from J, with 12 bases between.

This clone was detected a few times. The chain uses TRBV10-1 and TRBJ1-3, with 8 bases matching TRBD1. The ends lost 6 bases at V and 5 bases at J; junction bases unmatched: 9. Germline assignment: CDR1 WNHNN and CDR2 SYGVQD (reference sequence). The CDR3 consists of 15 residues. The CDR3 protein is CASRGTGGHRNTIYF. DNA for the CDR3: TGCGCCAGCAGGGGGACAGGCGGCCACCGAAACACCATATATTTT.

The rearrangement uses TRBV6-2 or TRBV6-3 and TRBJ2-2; D might be TRBD1 (6 bases). Per germline, CDR1 MNHEY and CDR2 SVGEGT. V shed 5 bases and J shed 1 base, with 8 bases lying between them. This CDR3 is built from 14 residues. This CDR3 reads CASSRGQNTGELFF. CDR3 bases: TGTGCCAGCAGTCGGGGACAGAACACCGGGGAGCTGTTTTTT.